This record looks at one T cell receptor (beta chain) sequence and its context. Its antigen is unidentified. The data were obtained in a study of cytomegalovirus exposure and HLA in healthy donors. Study conclusions and caveats: Because they were indistinguishable, some V segments, including TRBV6-2 and TRBV6-3, were excluded.

The PCR used 60 Vbeta and 13 Jbeta primers. Clones were read by immunoSEQ multiplex PCR, and TCRdb kept only the in-frame ones, dropping some. The sample holds 95,000 or so clones, 65% to 90% seen once. CDR1 is LNHDA, CDR2 SQIVND, per germline (reference sequence). The CDR3 consists of 15 residues. With 5 bases removed from V and 8 bases from J, the gap between germline ends came to 19 bases. This TCR came from a woman in her seventies in good health and CMV-seropositive. The specimen was PBMCs. The chain is built from TRBV19 and TRBJ2-1; a weak D match, TRBD2 (6 bases). The CDR3 nucleotides read TGTGCCAGTAGTTTGGGACTCTCTAGCTTGGATGAGCAGTTCTTC. Translated, it gives CASSLGLSSLDEQFF.